The 10 T cell receptor beta chains reported below all come from one sample, sequenced in a study of identical twins. Each CDR3 protein gets one entry after TCRdb re-called the 5' RACE reads with MiXCR. The data contain 200,000 to 250,000 distinct CDR3 sequences, 5.5% to 8% of them singletons. This sample also belongs to another study, concerning yellow fever vaccine responses in identical twins.

The sequenced sample was memory (CD45RO+) T cells sorted from blood. The receptors originated from a woman aged 18 to 35 in good health.

This clonotype was counted at least ten times. Here the CDR3 reads CASSLAGTGETQYF. In nucleotides, the CDR3 is TGTGCCAGCAGTTTAGCGGGTACCGGAGAGACCCAGTACTTC. This sequence joins TRBV12-3 or TRBV12-4 and TRBJ2-5; D unresolved. The V end was cut by 0 bases, the J end by 4 bases, with 9 bases between. The CDR3 covers 14 residues.

This clonotype has ten or more counts. The J gene is TRBJ1-1, the V gene TRBV12-3 or TRBV12-4; 9 bases are a match to TRBD1. Unmatched junction bases numbered 14, after V lost 7 bases and J lost 11 bases. The CDR3 sequence is 14 residues long. CDR3 sequence: CASTFTGGATKAFF. CDR3 DNA: TGTGCCAGCACCTTCACAGGGGGCGCGACTAAGGCTTTCTTT.

This clonotype showed up just a few times. This chain connects TRBV7-8 to TRBJ1-1, with a tentative D call TRBD1 (5 bases). The CDR3 runs 12 residues. V was shortened by 5 bases and J by 5 bases, with 9 bases between the two germline ends. The germline V gene encodes CDR1 SGHVS and CDR2 FQNEAQ. CDR3 residues: CASSGRETEAFF. The CDR3 DNA reads as TGTGCCAGCAGCGGCAGGGAGACTGAAGCTTTCTTT. Together with reference TRBV7-8 and TRBJ1-1, the CDR3 gives the full variable domain: GAGVSQSPRYKVAKRGQDVALRCDPISGHVSLFWYQQALGQGPEFLTYFQNEAQLDKSGLPSDRFFAERPEGSVSTLKIQRTQQEDSAVYLCASSGRETEAFFGQGTRLTVV.

In its sample, this clonotype was seen many times. The chain is built from TRBV5-1 and TRBJ2-5, with D possibly matching TRBD1 (6 bases). This CDR3 is 13 amino acids long. V lost 4 bases to trimming and J lost 5 bases, with 12 bases between them. Germline V gene sequence: CDR1 SGHRS, CDR2 YFSETQ. CDR3 sequence (DNA): TGCGCCAGCAGCACCGGGACAAGGGAGACCCAGTACTTC. It translates to CASSTGTRETQYF.

In its sample, this clonotype was seen a few times. The chain links TRBV28 to TRBJ2-5; D not certain. Germline lookup yields CDR1 MDHEN and CDR2 SYDVKM. This CDR3 is 11 amino acids long. V was pared by 7 bases and J by 5 bases, with 8 bases between. CDR3 sequence reads: CASMIRETQYF. Written as DNA, the CDR3 is TGTGCCAGCATGATTCGGGAGACCCAGTACTTC. The whole variable domain, remainder taken from reference TRBV28 and TRBJ2-5, is DVKVTQSSRYLVKRTGEKVFLECVQDMDHENMFWYRQDPGLGLRLIYFSYDVKMKEKGDIPEGYSVSREKKERFSLILESASTNQTSMYLCASMIRETQYFGPGTRLLVL.

This clonotype was seen a few times. This rearrangement joins TRBV11-1 to TRBJ2-5; 7 positions match TRBD1. The germline V gene has CDR1 SGHAT and CDR2 FQDESV (reference sequence). The V and J ends lost 5 bases and 4 bases, in that order; junction bases with no gene match: 10. This CDR3 is built from 15 residues. The DNA of the CDR3 is TGTGCCAGCAGCCTACACACAGGGGACCGAGAGACCCAGTACTTC. Amino acids: CASSLHTGDRETQYF.

Ten or more counts support this clonotype. The V gene is TRBV27, the J gene TRBJ2-6, with 12 bases identical to TRBD2. The junction had 8 bases not matched to a gene; V was cut back by 4 bases and J by 4 bases. Germline CDR1 is MNHEY and CDR2 is SMNVEV (reference sequence). CDR3 size: 18 residues. CDR3 amino acids: CASSSPRLAGVGANVLTF. CDR3 in DNA: TGTGCCAGCAGTTCCCCTCGACTAGCGGGAGTCGGGGCCAACGTCCTGACTTTC.

The chain uses TRBV15 and TRBJ2-1; D is possibly TRBD2 (5 bases). V was clipped by 5 bases and J by 6 bases, with 17 bases between them. In germline, CDR1 is LNHNV, CDR2 YYDKDF (reference sequence). The CDR3 totals 15 residues. This CDR3 is CATSPFGLDINEQFF. In DNA form, the CDR3 reads TGTGCCACCAGCCCTTTTGGACTGGATATCAATGAGCAGTTCTTC. The variable domain in full, with the rest retrieved from reference TRBV15 and TRBJ2-1, is DAMVIQNPRYQVTQFGKPVTLSCSQTLNHNVMYWYQQKSSQAPKLLFHYYDKDFNNEADTPDNFQSRRPNTSFCFLDIRSPGLGDTAMYLCATSPFGLDINEQFFGPGTRLTVL.

The sample holds many counts of this clonotype. V is TRBV7-3 and J is TRBJ2-5, with D uncertain. The CDR3 consists of 13 residues. V lost 5 bases and J 2 bases, leaving 9 bases between the germline ends. Germline CDR1 reads SGHTA; CDR2 reads FQGTGA. In nucleotides, the CDR3 is TGTGCCAGCAGCCTGACTTGGCAAGAGACCCAGTACTTC. Encoded protein: CASSLTWQETQYF.

Only a few counts were recorded for this clonotype. The chain uses TRBV19 and TRBJ2-7, with TRBD2 matching over 9 bases. Germline values: CDR1 LNHDA, CDR2 SQIVND (reference sequence). The CDR3 totals 13 residues. Trimming removed 6 bases from V and 5 bases from J; junction bases left unmatched: 5. The CDR3 nucleotides read TGTGCCAGTAGGGGTAGCGGGAGCCACGAGCAGTACTTC. It encodes CASRGSGSHEQYF.